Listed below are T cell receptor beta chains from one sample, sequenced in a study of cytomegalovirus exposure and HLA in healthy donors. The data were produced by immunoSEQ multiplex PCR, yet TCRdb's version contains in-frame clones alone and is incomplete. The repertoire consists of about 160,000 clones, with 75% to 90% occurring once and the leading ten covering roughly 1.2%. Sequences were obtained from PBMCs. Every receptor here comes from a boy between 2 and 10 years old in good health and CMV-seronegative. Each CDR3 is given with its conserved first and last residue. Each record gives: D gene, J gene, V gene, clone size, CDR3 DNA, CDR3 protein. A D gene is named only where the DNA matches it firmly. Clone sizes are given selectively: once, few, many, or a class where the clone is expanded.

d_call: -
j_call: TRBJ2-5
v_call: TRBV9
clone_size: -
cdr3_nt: TGTGCCAGCAGCGCAGGACTACTCCAAGAGACCCAGTACTTC
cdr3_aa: CASSAGLLQETQYF

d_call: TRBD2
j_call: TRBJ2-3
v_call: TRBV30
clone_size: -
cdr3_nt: TGTGCCTGGAGTGGGGAGGGAGGGAGGTTCACAGATACGCAGTATTTT
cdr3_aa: CAWSGEGGRFTDTQYF

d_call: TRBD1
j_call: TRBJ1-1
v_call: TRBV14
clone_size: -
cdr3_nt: TGTGCCAGCAGCTCAAGAGGGGGCGCTGAAGCTTTCTTT
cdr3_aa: CASSSRGGAEAFF

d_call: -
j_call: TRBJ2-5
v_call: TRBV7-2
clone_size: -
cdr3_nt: TGTGCCAGCAGCCGAGGGGGAATGGAGACCCAGTACTTC
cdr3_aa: CASSRGGMETQYF

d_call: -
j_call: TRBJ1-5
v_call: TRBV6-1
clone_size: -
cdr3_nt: TGTGCCAGCAGTGAGACATGGAGCAATCAGCCCCAGCATTTT
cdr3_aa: CASSETWSNQPQHF

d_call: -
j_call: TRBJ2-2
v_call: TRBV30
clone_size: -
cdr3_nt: TGTGCCTGGAGCCCCGGGACACCCAAGGCCGGGGAGCTGTTTTTT
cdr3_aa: CAWSPGTPKAGELFF

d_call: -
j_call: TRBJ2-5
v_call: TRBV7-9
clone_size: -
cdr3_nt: TGTGCCAGCAGCTTCCAGGGTATGGGAGAGACCCAGTACTTC
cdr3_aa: CASSFQGMGETQYF

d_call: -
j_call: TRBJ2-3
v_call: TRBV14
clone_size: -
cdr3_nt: TGTGCCAGCAGTCTCGAAGGCGGGTTCACAGATACGCAGTATTTT
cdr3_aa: CASSLEGGFTDTQYF

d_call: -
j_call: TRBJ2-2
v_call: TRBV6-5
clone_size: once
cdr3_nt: TGTGCCAGCAGTTACTCTCCTGCGAACACCGGGGAGCTGTTTTTT
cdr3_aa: CASSYSPANTGELFF

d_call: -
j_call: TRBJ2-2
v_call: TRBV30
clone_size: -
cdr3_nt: TGTGCCTGGAGTGTACGAGGGGGAACCAACACCGGGGAGCTGTTTTTT
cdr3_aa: CAWSVRGGTNTGELFF

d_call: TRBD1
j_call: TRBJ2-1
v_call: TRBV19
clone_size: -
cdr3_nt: TGTGCCAGTAGCCGACAGGGTAAGGCGTACAATGAGCAGTTCTTC
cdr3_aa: CASSRQGKAYNEQFF

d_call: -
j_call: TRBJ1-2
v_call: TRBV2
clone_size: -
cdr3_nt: TGTGCCAGCAGTGAAGGGGAGAAATATGGCTACACCTTC
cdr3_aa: CASSEGEKYGYTF

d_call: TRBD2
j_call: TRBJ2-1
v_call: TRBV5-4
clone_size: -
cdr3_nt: TGTGCCAGCAGCTGGGGAGCGGGAGGAAACTACAATGAGCAGTTCTTC
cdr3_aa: CASSWGAGGNYNEQFF

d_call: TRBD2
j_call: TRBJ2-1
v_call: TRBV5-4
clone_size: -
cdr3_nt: TGTGCCAGCAGCCCTGGTGGGCGGGGGGCGACCAATGAGCAGTTCTTC
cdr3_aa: CASSPGGRGATNEQFF

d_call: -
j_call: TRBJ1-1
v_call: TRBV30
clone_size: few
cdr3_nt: TGTGCCTGGAGTGTACGAGGGCTAAACACTGAAGCTTTCTTT
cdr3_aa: CAWSVRGLNTEAFF

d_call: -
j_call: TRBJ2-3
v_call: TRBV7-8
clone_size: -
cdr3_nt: TGTGCCAGCAGCTTAGAGCCTAGCAAAGATACGCAGTATTTT
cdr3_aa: CASSLEPSKDTQYF

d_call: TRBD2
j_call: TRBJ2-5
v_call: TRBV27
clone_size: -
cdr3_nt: TGTGCCAGCAGTTCGGGACTAGCGGGGGGCCTAGAGACCCAGTACTTC
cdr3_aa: CASSSGLAGGLETQYF

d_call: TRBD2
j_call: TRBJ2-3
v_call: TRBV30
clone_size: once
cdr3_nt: TGTGCCTGGACCTCTGGGGCGGGGGGGCGAGGAGATACGCAGTATTTT
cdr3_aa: CAWTSGAGGRGDTQYF

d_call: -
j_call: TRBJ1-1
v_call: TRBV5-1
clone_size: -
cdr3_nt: TGCGCCAGCAGCAGAGGGGGAGAAGCTTTCTTT
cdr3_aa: CASSRGGEAFF

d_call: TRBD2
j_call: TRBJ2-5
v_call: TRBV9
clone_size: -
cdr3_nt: TGTGCCAGCAGCGAGTCCGCGGGGGTACAAGAGACCCAGTACTTC
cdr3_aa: CASSESAGVQETQYF